This T cell receptor beta chain was captured by sequencing in a study of blood T cell repertoires in COVID-19 (dated by TCRdb to between 2020 and 2021). Broadly, across the study: Collaborator samples came from the United States, Italy and Spain and covered acute and convalescent phases of COVID-19. The sample metadata nearly always contained a de-identified subject ID, COVID-19 status, age in years and sex. The prospective study material was composed of cDNA or gDNA derived from T cells, B-cell-depleted T cells, or PBMCs. Deeply sampled blood TCRbeta repertoires from subjects exposed to, actively infected with, or recovered from COVID-19 were included in the dataset. Where available, HLA class I and class II types were taken from metadata supplied by the sample provider and were not determined by assay-based typing. The samples were drawn from the first 160 participants of the ongoing ImmuneRACE study and from roughly 1,300 subjects provided by 6 global collaborators. The repertoires were released in a freely available public database intended as a resource for research on the immune response to SARS-CoV-2. The research as a whole found: How much clinical and demographic metadata was included differed by source and by participant, and the metadata was provided uncurated.

According to the germline V gene, CDR1 reads SGHRS and CDR2 reads YFSETQ. Spanning cysteine to phenylalanine, the CDR3 consists of 19 amino acids. Here the CDR3 DNA is all that survives: 57 bases in frame from base 1. Trimming leaves V shorter by 3 bases and J shorter by 0 bases, with the junction holding 13 bases beyond the gene matches. The immunoSEQ Assay, a bias-controlled multiplex PCR, was used to amplify TCRbeta CDR3 regions from genomic DNA. Per the original workflow: Nucleated cell counts per sample were estimated from amplification of reference gene primers within the assay. Sequence reads were collapsed and filtered to measure the absolute abundance of every unique TCRbeta CDR3 rearrangement. For each sample, productive Simpson clonality was calculated as the square root of Simpson's diversity index over productive rearrangements. TCRdb took this table from immuneACCESS and kept in-frame rearrangements with V and J called. Such tables lack part of the clones; where checked against another copy, unresolved V genes explain under half of the gap, and the rest is unexplained. That table is the source of V, J and clone size, and D and trimming were worked out from the DNA. In all, the sample holds about 210,000 clones, and about nine tenths of those were seen once. The top ten clonotypes cover approximately 0.69% of the sample.

Collaborating institutions collected whole blood in K2EDTA tubes following their own protocols. For TCRbeta analysis, collaborator samples were shipped as frozen whole blood, as isolated PBMCs, or as DNA extracted from either sample type. Comments on this clone: The antigen this receptor binds is unknown. There are no base qualities to consult, and no much larger clone falls within one base.

The receptor was isolated from a man in his forties with acute or convalescent COVID-19. The V gene is TRBV5-1 and the J gene is TRBJ2-2, with 8 bases in between that match TRBD2. Sample: peripheral blood. Here is the DNA: TGCGCCAGCAGCTGGAGTACTAGCGGCCTAGACCCGAACACCGGGGAGCTGTTTTTT. It specifies CASSWSTSGLDPNTGELFF.